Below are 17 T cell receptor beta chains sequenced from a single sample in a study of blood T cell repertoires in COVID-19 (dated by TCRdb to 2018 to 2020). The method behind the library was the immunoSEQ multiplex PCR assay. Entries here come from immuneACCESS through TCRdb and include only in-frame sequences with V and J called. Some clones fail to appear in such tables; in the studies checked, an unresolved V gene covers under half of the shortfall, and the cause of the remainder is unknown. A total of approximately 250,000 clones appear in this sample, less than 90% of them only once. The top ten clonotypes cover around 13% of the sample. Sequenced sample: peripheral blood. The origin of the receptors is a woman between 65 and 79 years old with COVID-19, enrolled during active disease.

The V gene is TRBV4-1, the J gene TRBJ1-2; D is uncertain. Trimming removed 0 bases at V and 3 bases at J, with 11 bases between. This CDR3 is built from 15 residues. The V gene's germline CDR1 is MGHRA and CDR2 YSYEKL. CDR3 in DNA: TGCGCCAGCAGCCAAGATCAGGAGGATTACTATGGCTACACCTTC. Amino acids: CASSQDQEDYYGYTF.

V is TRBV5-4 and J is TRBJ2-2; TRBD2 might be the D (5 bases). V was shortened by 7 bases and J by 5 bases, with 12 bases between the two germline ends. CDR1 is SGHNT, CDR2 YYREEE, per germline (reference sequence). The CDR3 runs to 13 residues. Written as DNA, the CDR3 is TGTGCCAGCTCTTATCCGGGGACCGGGGAGCTGTTTTTT. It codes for CASSYPGTGELFF.

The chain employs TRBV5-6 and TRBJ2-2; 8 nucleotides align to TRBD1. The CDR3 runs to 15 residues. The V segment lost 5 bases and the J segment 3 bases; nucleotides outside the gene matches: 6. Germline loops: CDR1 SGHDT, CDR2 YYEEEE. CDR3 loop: CASSSGTGYTGELFF. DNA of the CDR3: TGTGCCAGCAGTTCCGGGACAGGTTACACCGGGGAGCTGTTTTTT.

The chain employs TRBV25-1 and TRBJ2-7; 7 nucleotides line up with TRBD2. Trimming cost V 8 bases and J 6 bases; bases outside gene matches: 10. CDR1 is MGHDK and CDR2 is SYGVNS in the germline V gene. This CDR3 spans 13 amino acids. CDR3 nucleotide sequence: TGTGCCAGCCCCCAAGCCCGGACTAGCGAGCAGTACTTC. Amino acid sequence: CASPQARTSEQYF.

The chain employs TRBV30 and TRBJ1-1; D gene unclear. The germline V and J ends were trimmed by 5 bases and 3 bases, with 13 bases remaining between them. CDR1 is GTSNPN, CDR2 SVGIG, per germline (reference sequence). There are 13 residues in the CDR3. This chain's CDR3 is CAWGGPLDTEAFF. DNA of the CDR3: TGTGCCTGGGGAGGGCCCCTGGACACTGAAGCTTTCTTT.

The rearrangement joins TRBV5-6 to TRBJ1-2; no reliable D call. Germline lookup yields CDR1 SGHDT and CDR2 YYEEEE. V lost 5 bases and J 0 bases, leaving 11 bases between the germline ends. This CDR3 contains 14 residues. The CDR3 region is CASREGLANYGYTF. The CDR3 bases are TGTGCCAGCAGGGAGGGCCTAGCTAACTATGGCTACACCTTC.

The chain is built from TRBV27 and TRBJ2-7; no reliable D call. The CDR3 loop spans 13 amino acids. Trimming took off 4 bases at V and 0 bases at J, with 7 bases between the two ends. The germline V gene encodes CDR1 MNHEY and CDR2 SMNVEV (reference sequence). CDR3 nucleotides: TGTGCCAGCAGTTCTGGTAGCTCCTACGAGCAGTACTTC. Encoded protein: CASSSGSSYEQYF.

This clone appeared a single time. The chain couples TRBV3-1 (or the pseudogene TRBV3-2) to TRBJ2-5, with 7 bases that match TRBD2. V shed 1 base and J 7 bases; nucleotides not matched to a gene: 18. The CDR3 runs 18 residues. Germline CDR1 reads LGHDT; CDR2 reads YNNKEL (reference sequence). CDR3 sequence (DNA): TGTGCCAGCAGCCAAGTGAGGTTGGGAGGGCTAGCGGTGGGGACCCAGTACTTC. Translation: CASSQVRLGGLAVGTQYF.

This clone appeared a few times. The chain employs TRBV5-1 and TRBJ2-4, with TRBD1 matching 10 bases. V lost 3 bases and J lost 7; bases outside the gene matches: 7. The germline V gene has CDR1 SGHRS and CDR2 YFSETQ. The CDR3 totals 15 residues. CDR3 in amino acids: CASSSSGTGANIQYF. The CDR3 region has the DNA TGCGCCAGCAGCTCGAGCGGGACAGGGGCTAACATTCAGTACTTC.

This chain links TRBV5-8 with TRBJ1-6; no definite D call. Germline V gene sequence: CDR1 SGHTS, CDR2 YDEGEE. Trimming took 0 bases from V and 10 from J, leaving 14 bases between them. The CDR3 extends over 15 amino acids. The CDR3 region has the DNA TGTGCCAGCAGCTTGGCCTCAGTTGGAGGGTCACCCCTCCACTTT. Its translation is CASSLASVGGSPLHF.

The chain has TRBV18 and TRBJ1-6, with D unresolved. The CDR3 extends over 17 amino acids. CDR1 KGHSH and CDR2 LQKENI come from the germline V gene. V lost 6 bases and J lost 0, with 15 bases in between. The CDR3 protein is CASSPSSGSSYNSPLHF. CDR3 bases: TGTGCCAGCTCCCCGAGCTCCGGTAGCTCCTATAATTCACCCCTCCACTTT.

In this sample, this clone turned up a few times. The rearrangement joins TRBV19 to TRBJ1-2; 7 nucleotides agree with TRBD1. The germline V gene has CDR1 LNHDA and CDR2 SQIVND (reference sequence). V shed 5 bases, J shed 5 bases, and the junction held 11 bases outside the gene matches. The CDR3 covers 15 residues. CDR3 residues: CASSAQLTGPYGYTF. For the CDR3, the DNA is TGTGCCAGTAGTGCCCAACTGACAGGGCCGTATGGCTACACCTTC. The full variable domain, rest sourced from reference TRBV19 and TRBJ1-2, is DGGITQSPKYLFRKEGQNVTLSCEQNLNHDAMYWYRQDPGQGLRLIYYSQIVNDFQKGDIAEGYSVSREKKESFPLTVTSAQKNPTAFYLCASSAQLTGPYGYTFGSGTRLTVV.

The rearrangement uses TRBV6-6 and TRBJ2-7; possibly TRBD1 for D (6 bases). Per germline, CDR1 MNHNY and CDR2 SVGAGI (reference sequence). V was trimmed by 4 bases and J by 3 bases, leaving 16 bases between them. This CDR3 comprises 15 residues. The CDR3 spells CASSSPGRGDYEQYF. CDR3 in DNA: TGTGCCAGCAGTTCCCCCGGCAGGGGCGACTACGAGCAGTACTTC.

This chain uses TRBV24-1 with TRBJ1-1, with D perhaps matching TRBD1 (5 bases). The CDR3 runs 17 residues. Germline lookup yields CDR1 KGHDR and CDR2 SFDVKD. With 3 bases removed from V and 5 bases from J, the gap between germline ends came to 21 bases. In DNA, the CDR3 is TGTGCCACCAGTGATCCGCGGGACGGGTCCTCAGGAACTGAAGCTTTCTTT. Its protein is CATSDPRDGSSGTEAFF.

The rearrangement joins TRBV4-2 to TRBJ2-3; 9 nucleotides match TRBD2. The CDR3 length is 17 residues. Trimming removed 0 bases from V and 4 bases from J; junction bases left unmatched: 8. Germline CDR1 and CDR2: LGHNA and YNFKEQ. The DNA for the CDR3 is TGTGCCAGCAGCCAAGATGGGGCTAGCGGGGCGTCAGATACGCAGTATTTT. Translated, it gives CASSQDGASGASDTQYF.

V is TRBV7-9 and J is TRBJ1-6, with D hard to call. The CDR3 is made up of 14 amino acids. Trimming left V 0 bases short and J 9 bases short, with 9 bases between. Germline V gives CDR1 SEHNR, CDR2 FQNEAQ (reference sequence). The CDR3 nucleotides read TGTGCCAGCAGCTTAGCGCGCGGGTCTTCACCCCTCCACTTT. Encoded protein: CASSLARGSSPLHF.

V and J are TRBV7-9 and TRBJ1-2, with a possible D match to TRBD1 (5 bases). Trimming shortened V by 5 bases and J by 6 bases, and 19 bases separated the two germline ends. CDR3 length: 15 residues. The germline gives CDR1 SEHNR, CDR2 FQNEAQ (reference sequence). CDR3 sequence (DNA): TGTGCCAGCAGCCGATTTACGGCGGGGGATGATGGCTACACCTTC. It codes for CASSRFTAGDDGYTF.